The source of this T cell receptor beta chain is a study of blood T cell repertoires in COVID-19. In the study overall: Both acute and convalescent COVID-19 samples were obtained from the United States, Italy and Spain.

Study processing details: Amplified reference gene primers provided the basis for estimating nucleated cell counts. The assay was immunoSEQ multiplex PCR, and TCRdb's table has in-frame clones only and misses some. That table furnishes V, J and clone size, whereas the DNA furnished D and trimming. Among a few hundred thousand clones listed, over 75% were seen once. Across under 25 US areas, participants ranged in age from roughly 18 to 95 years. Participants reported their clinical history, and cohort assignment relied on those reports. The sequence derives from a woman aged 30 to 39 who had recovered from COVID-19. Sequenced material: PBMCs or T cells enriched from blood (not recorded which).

The CDR3 DNA is TGTGCCAGCAGACAGGGAGTATCCTACAATGAGCAGTTCTTC. Protein sequence: CASRQGVSYNEQFF. The chain uses TRBV6-5 and TRBJ2-1; D possibly corresponds to TRBD1 (6 bases). The CDR3 extends over 14 amino acids. The ends were cut back, 6 bases at V and 1 base at J, with 10 bases in the middle. Germline values: CDR1 MNHEY, CDR2 SVGAGI.